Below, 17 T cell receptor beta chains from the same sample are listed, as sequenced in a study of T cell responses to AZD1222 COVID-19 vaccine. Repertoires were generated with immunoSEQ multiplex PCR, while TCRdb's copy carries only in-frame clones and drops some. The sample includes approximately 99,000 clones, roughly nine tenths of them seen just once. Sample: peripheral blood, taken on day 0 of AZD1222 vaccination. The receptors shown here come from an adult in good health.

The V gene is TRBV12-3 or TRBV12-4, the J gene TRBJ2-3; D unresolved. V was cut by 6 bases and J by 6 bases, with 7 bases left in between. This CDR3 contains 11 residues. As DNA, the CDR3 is TGTGCCAGCAGCCATGGGGATACGCAGTATTTT. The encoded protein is CASSHGDTQYF.

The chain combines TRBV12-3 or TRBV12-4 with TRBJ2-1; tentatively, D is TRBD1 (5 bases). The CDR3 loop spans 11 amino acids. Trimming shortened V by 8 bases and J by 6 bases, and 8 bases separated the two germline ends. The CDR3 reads CASADSNEQFF. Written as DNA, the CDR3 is TGTGCCAGCGCCGACAGCAATGAGCAGTTCTTC.

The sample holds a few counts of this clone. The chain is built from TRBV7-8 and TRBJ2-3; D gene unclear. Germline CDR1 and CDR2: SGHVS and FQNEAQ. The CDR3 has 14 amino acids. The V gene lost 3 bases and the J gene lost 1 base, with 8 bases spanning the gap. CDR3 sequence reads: CASSFFRGTDTQYF. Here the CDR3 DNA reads TGTGCCAGCAGCTTCTTCCGGGGCACAGATACGCAGTATTTT.

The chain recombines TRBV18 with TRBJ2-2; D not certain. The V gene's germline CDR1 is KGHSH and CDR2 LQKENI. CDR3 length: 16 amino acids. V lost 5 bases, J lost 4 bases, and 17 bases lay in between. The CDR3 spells CASSSLPDPSTGELFF. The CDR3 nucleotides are TGTGCCAGCTCATCTCTACCTGACCCGAGCACCGGGGAGCTGTTTTTT.

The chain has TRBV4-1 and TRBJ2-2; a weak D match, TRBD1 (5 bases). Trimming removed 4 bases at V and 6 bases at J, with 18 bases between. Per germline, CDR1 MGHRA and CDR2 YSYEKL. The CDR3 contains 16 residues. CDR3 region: CASSRLDIIEAGELFF. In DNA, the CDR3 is TGCGCCAGCAGCCGGCTGGACATCATAGAAGCCGGGGAGCTGTTTTTT.

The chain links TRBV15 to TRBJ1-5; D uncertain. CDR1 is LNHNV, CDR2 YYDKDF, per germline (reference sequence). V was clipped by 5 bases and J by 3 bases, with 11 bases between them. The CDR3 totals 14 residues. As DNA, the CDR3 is TGTGCCACCAGCTGGGAGCAGATCAATCAGCCCCAGCATTTT. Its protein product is CATSWEQINQPQHF.

The CDR3 loop is CASSLEAGPSYEQYF. As DNA, the CDR3 is TGCGCCAGCAGCTTGGAGGCAGGGCCATCCTACGAGCAGTACTTC. The J gene is TRBJ2-7, the V gene TRBV5-1, with D possibly matching TRBD1 (5 bases). This CDR3 comprises 15 residues. In germline, CDR1 is SGHRS, CDR2 YFSETQ. V lost 0 bases, J lost 1 base, and 11 bases lay in between. Full variable domain (outside the CDR3, taken from reference TRBV5-1 and TRBJ2-7): KAGVTQTPRYLIKTRGQQVTLSCSPISGHRSVSWYQQTPGQGLQFLFEYFSETQRNKGNFPGRFSGRQFSNSRSEMNVSTLELGDSALYLCASSLEAGPSYEQYFGPGTRLTVT.

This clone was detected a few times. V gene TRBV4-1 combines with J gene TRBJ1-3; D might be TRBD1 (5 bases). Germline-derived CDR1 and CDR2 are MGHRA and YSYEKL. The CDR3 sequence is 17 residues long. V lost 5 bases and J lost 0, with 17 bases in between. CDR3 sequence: CASSRPGRGVSGNTIYF. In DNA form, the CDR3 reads TGCGCCAGCAGCAGACCAGGGAGGGGAGTCTCTGGAAACACCATATATTTT.

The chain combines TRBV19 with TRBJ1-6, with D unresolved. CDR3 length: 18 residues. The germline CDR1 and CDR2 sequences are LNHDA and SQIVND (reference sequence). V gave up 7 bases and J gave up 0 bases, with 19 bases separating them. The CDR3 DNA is TGTGCCAGTACCGACCGGGCCACCTGGAGCTCCTATAATTCACCCCTCCACTTT. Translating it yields CASTDRATWSSYNSPLHF.

The CDR3 region is CASSPKNTGELFF. The CDR3 nucleotides are TGTGCCAGCAGCCCTAAGAACACCGGGGAGCTGTTTTTT. V and J are TRBV13 and TRBJ2-2; D uncertain. The CDR3 is 13 amino acids. Trimming stripped 5 bases from V and 1 base from J, with 5 bases between. Germline V gives CDR1 PRHDT, CDR2 FYEKMQ (reference sequence).

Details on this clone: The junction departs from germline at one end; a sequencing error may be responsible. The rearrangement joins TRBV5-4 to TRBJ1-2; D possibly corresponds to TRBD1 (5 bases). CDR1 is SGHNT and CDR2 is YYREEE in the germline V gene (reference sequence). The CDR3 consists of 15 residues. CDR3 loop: CASSLDYRFNDGYTF. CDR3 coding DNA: TGTGCCAGCAGCTTGGATTACAGGTTTAACGATGGCTACACCTTC.

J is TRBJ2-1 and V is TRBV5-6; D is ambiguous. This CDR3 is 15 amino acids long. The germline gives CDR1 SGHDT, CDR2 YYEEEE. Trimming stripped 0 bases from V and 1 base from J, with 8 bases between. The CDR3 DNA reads TGTGCCAGCAGCTTGGGGGTGCAATCCTACAATGAGCAGTTCTTC. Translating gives CASSLGVQSYNEQFF.

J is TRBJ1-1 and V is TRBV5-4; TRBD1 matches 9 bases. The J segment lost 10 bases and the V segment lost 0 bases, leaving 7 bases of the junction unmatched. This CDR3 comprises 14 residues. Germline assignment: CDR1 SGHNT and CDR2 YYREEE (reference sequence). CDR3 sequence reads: CASSLGDRDPRAFF. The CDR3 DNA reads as TGTGCCAGCAGCTTGGGGGACAGGGACCCGAGAGCTTTCTTT. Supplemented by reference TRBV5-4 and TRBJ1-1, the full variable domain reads ETGVTQSPTHLIKTRGQQVTLRCSSQSGHNTVSWYQQALGQGPQFIFQYYREEENGRGNFPPRFSGLQFPNYSSELNVNALELDDSALYLCASSLGDRDPRAFFGQGTRLTVV.

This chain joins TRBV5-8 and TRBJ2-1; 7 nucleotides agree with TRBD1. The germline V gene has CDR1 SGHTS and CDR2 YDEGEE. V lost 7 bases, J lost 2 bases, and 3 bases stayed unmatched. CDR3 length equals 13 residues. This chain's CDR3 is CASGTVPYNEQFF. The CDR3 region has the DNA TGTGCCAGCGGGACAGTTCCCTACAATGAGCAGTTCTTC.

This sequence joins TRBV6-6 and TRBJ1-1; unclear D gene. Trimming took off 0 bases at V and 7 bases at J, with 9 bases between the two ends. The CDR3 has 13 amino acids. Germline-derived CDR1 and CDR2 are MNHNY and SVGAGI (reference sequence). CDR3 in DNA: TGTGCCAGCAGTTACTCGAGGGTGGATGAAGCTTTCTTT. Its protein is CASSYSRVDEAFF.

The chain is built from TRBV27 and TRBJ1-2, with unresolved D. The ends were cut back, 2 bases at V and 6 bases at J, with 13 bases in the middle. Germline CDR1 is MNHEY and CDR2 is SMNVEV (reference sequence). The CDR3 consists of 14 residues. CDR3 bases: TGTGCCAGCAGTTTAGGGTTCGGCATTGATGGCTACACCTTC. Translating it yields CASSLGFGIDGYTF.

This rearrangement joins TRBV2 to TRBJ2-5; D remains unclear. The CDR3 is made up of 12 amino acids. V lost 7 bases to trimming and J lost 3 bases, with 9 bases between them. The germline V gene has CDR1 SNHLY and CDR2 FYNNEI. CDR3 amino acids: CASKRSEETQYF. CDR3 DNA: TGTGCCAGCAAGCGATCGGAAGAGACCCAGTACTTC.